A single sample is the source of the 21 T cell receptor beta chains below, sequenced in a study of Ad26.COV2.S vaccination and SARS-CoV-2 variants. Some clones are missing from TCRdb's copy, which holds only in-frame ones; the method was immunoSEQ multiplex PCR. The sample yields about 420,000 clones, around nine tenths seen once. Treatment in this sample: about 20 received Ad26.COV2.S at low or high dose, single or two shots; about 5 received placebo; per-sample allocation not given. The samples date from day 63 after the first vaccine or placebo injection. Sequencing used peripheral blood, obtained in a trial of Ad26.COV2.S vaccine versus placebo. Receptors were obtained from a person between 18 and 65 years old who received the Ad26.COV2.S COVID-19 vaccine or a placebo.

The V call is TRBV28, the J call TRBJ2-5, with D possibly TRBD1 on 6 matching bases. The CDR3 is 18 residues long. Germline V CDR1 and CDR2: MDHEN, SYDVKM. Between the trimmed V and J ends, which lost 5 bases and 1 base, there was a span of 23 bases. DNA of the CDR3: TGTGCCAGCAGTCCACATAAAGGGTACAGGGTCGTCCAAGAGACCCAGTACTTC. It specifies CASSPHKGYRVVQETQYF.

J is TRBJ1-1 and V is TRBV7-9; D uncertain. With 1 base removed from V and 1 base from J, the gap between germline ends came to 10 bases. Germline CDR1 and CDR2: SEHNR and FQNEAQ (reference sequence). CDR3 size: 15 residues. The CDR3, as DNA: TGTGCCAGCAGCTTAGGGGTCCGGGGGAACACTGAAGCTTTCTTT. This translates into CASSLGVRGNTEAFF.

The V and J genes are TRBV28 and TRBJ2-7; TRBD1 matches at 9 bases. This CDR3 comprises 14 residues. The germline V gene encodes CDR1 MDHEN and CDR2 SYDVKM. After removal of 10 bases from V and 1 base from J, the junction contained 8 bases not matched to a gene. The CDR3 coding sequence is TGTGCCACCTGGACAGGGGACCGGTCCTACGAGCAGTACTTC. Its protein is CATWTGDRSYEQYF. Full variable domain (remainder filled in from reference TRBV28 and TRBJ2-7): DVKVTQSSRYLVKRTGEKVFLECVQDMDHENMFWYRQDPGLGLRLIYFSYDVKMKEKGDIPEGYSVSREKKERFSLILESASTNQTSMYLCATWTGDRSYEQYFGPGTRLTVT.

The chain has TRBV19 and TRBJ1-2, with D tentatively TRBD1 (5 bases). The CDR3 has 17 amino acids. Per germline, CDR1 LNHDA and CDR2 SQIVND (reference sequence). The V and J ends lost 4 bases and 3 bases respectively, with 21 bases between them. This CDR3 is CASSSMPGLIRDYGYTF. The CDR3 DNA reads as TGTGCCAGTAGTAGTATGCCAGGGCTGATACGTGACTATGGCTACACCTTC.

The V and J genes are TRBV11-2 and TRBJ2-1; D gene uncertain. CDR1 and CDR2 (germline): SGHAT, FQNNGV. Trimming left V 1 base short and J 0 bases short, with 10 bases between. The CDR3 covers 16 residues. CDR3 amino acids: CASSLVWISSYNEQFF. The CDR3 bases are TGTGCCAGCAGCTTAGTTTGGATCAGCTCCTACAATGAGCAGTTCTTC. Based on the CDR3 plus reference TRBV11-2 and TRBJ2-1, the full variable domain is EAGVAQSPRYKIIEKRQSVAFWCNPISGHATLYWYQQILGQGPKLLIQFQNNGVVDDSQLPKDRFSAERLKGVDSTLKIQPAKLEDSAVYLCASSLVWISSYNEQFFGPGTRLTVL.

The V gene is TRBV5-1, the J gene TRBJ2-2, with D unresolved. V was clipped by 3 bases and J by 1 base, with 7 bases between them. Germline V gene data show CDR1 as SGHRS and CDR2 as YFSETQ. The CDR3 runs to 14 residues. This chain's CDR3 is CASSSSENTGELFF. The CDR3, as DNA: TGCGCCAGCAGCTCTTCAGAGAACACCGGGGAGCTGTTTTTT.

The chain combines TRBV18 with TRBJ2-2; 9 nucleotides line up with TRBD1. The CDR3 is 17 amino acids. CDR1 is KGHSH and CDR2 is LQKENI in the germline V gene. With 1 base clipped from V and 0 bases from J, the junction kept 3 bases outside the gene matches. The CDR3 sequence is CASSPLTGGPNTGELFF. The CDR3 DNA sequence: TGTGCCAGCTCACCACTCACAGGGGGCCCGAACACCGGGGAGCTGTTTTTT.

Turning to this clone: In the same sample, other DNA sequences code for this CDR3. The V and J genes are TRBV13 and TRBJ1-1; D gene ambiguous. The CDR3 runs 14 residues. V lost 2 bases to trimming and J lost 1 base, with 8 bases between them. In germline, CDR1 is PRHDT, CDR2 FYEKMQ (reference sequence). The CDR3 coding sequence is TGTGCCAGCAGCTTATCTGCAGGGAACACTGAAGCTTTCTTT. This encodes CASSLSAGNTEAFF.

This clone was detected once. The rearrangement links TRBV28 to TRBJ2-7; TRBD2 aligns across 9 bases. CDR3 length equals 14 residues. Germline V lookup: CDR1 MDHEN, CDR2 SYDVKM. Trimming at V came to 4 bases and at J to 2 bases, leaving 3 bases not matched to a gene. The DNA for the CDR3 is TGTGCCAGCAGTTGGGCGGGGGGGCCCTACGAGCAGTACTTC. Translated, it gives CASSWAGGPYEQYF.

This clone was observed a single time. The genes are TRBV10-1 and TRBJ2-3, with D maybe TRBD1 (6 bases). V shed 3 bases and J shed 4 bases, with 17 bases lying between them. Germline V gives CDR1 WNHNN, CDR2 SYGVQD (reference sequence). The CDR3 is 16 residues long. Written as DNA, the CDR3 is TGCGCCAGCAGTGATCTAGGACAGTCCAACGCAGATACGCAGTATTTT. It codes for CASSDLGQSNADTQYF.

The CDR3 coding sequence is TGTGCCAGCAGTTTTCTGCAGGGAAACTATGGCTACACCTTC. Translation gives CASSFLQGNYGYTF. This sequence joins TRBV28 and TRBJ1-2, with a tentative D call TRBD1 (5 bases). V was clipped by 3 bases and J by 2 bases, with 10 bases between them. Germline V CDR1 and CDR2: MDHEN, SYDVKM. This CDR3 contains 14 residues.

The chain employs TRBV18 and TRBJ1-2; TRBD1 agrees at 7 bases. Germline CDR1 KGHSH, CDR2 LQKENI. V was clipped by 8 bases and J by 4 bases; unmatched bases: 10. The CDR3 totals 14 residues. The DNA of the CDR3 is TGTGCCAGCAAACTCTCGGGACAGAGCTATGGCTACACCTTC. Protein: CASKLSGQSYGYTF.

The J gene is TRBJ2-5, the V gene TRBV20-1; D may be TRBD1 or TRBD2 (5 bases each). Trimming removed 3 bases at V and 7 bases at J, with 12 bases between. Germline loops: CDR1 DFQATT, CDR2 SNEGSKA (reference sequence). The CDR3 is 12 residues long. CDR3 in DNA: TGCAGTGCTAGTTTGGGGGATGCGACCCAGTACTTC. Amino acids: CSASLGDATQYF.

The gene calls are TRBV29-1 and TRBJ2-7, with TRBD1 matching over 7 bases. In germline, CDR1 is SQVTM, CDR2 ANQGSEA. The ends lost 0 bases at V and 2 bases at J; junction bases unmatched: 1. The CDR3 runs to 13 residues. The CDR3 nucleotides are TGCAGCGTTGAAGAGGGGACAGCCTACGAGCAGTACTTC. Translated: CSVEEGTAYEQYF.

J is TRBJ2-7 and V is TRBV10-1, with 7 bases aligning to TRBD2. V dropped 4 bases and J dropped 5; count of bases not matched to a gene: 8. The CDR3 runs 14 residues. Germline V gene lookup returns CDR1 WNHNN and CDR2 SYGVQD (reference sequence). The DNA of the CDR3 is TGCGCCAGCAGTGGCGGGGGTTGGGTGGACGAGCAGTACTTC. It yields the protein CASSGGGWVDEQYF.

A remark on this clone: The same CDR3 can be traced to other DNA sequences in this sample. The chain joins TRBV20-1 to TRBJ1-3, with D uncertain. The CDR3 runs 14 residues. Germline loops: CDR1 DFQATT, CDR2 SNEGSKA (reference sequence). V gave up 3 bases and J gave up 4 bases, with 13 bases separating them. CDR3 sequence: CSASPTGIGNTIYF. The CDR3 DNA sequence: TGCAGTGCTAGTCCCACCGGGATCGGAAACACCATATATTTT.

The rearrangement links TRBV23-1 to TRBJ2-5, with a possible D match to TRBD1 (6 bases). Being an ORF, TRBV23-1 has a function that is uncertain. The CDR3 has 14 amino acids. V lost 6 bases to trimming and J lost 2 bases, with 13 bases between them. The CDR3: CASSHRDIQETQYF. The DNA of the CDR3 is TGCGCCAGCAGCCACCGGGACATTCAAGAGACCCAGTACTTC.

The rearrangement joins TRBV6-1 to TRBJ1-3, with D possibly being TRBD1 (6 bases). The CDR3 extends over 15 amino acids. Looked up from germline, CDR1 is MNHNS and CDR2 is SASEGT. V gave up 1 base and J gave up 4 bases, with 11 bases separating them. As DNA, the CDR3 is TGTGCCAGCAGTGAAGTGGCAGGGGCCGGAAACACCATATATTTT. Translated, it gives CASSEVAGAGNTIYF.

The chain carries TRBV6-5 and TRBJ1-6, with D possibly matching TRBD1 (5 bases). Germline-derived CDR1 and CDR2 are MNHEY and SVGAGI. The ends were cut back, 8 bases at V and 10 bases at J, with 18 bases in the middle. The CDR3 covers 14 residues. CDR3 amino acids: CASRWTGAASPLHF. The DNA for the CDR3 is TGTGCCAGCCGGTGGACTGGGGCTGCCTCACCCCTCCACTTT.

J is TRBJ2-7 and V is TRBV24-1; 7 nucleotides line up with TRBD1. Germline CDR1 KGHDR, CDR2 SFDVKD. The CDR3 loop spans 16 amino acids. V shed 9 bases and J 2 bases; nucleotides not matched to a gene: 15. DNA of the CDR3: TGTGCCACCCTTACCGATATTTGGGGGACAGCCTACGAGCAGTACTTC. Residues: CATLTDIWGTAYEQYF.

The chain links TRBV28 to TRBJ1-5, with D maybe TRBD1 (6 bases). From germline, CDR1 is MDHEN and CDR2 SYDVKM. V gave up 1 base and J gave up 1 base, with 11 bases separating them. This CDR3 has 16 residues. The CDR3 bases are TGTGCCAGCAGTTTATACAGGGCAGGCAGCAATCAGCCCCAGCATTTT. Protein product: CASSLYRAGSNQPQHF.